This TCR beta chain is drawn from a study of blood T cell repertoires in COVID-19. Whole-study context: Acute-phase and convalescent COVID-19 samples originated in the United States, Italy and Spain.

In the authors' workflow: Estimates of nucleated cell counts were drawn from the amplification of reference gene primers. This table comes from immunoSEQ multiplex PCR, and its TCRdb copy is limited to in-frame clones, with some not included. D and trimming were read from the DNA, whereas the V and J calls and clone size are those reported in that table. The data show about 200,000 clones, around 84% seen once. Germline CDR1 is SEHNR and CDR2 is FQNEAQ (reference sequence). Germline trimming cut 4 bases from V and 0 bases from J; bases unmatched to any gene: 6. There are 15 residues in the CDR3. Input material: peripheral blood. The origin of this receptor is a human donor in a cohort sampled during active COVID-19. V and J are TRBV7-9 and TRBJ2-7; 7 bases agree with TRBD1. The CDR3 DNA sequence: TGTGCCAGCAGCTCCGGGACAGTGAGCTCCTACGAGCAGTACTTC. Its translation: CASSSGTVSSYEQYF.